Listed below are T cell receptor beta chains from one sample, sequenced in a study of CD8 T cells in Susac syndrome. MiXCR was run by TCRdb on the immunoSEQ multiplex PCR reads, yielding one entry per CDR3 protein. The sample records under 250,000 distinct CDR3 sequences, about 94% being singletons. Material for sequencing was CD4+ T cells from PBMCs. Receptors were obtained from a human donor with multiple sclerosis. Each CDR3 is given with its conserved first and last residue. A D gene is named only where the DNA matches it firmly. Size values are once, few and many counts, or a class for expanded clones, and some rows have none.

TRBD2,TRBJ2-3,TRBV5-6,14,.,CASRLGLALDTQYF,TGTGCCAGCAGACTCGGACTAGCCTTAGATACGCAGTATTTT
.,TRBJ1-2,TRBV6-5,13,.,CASSYLARNGYTF,TGTGCCAGCAGTTACTTGGCGAGGAATGGCTACACCTTC
.,TRBJ1-1,TRBV5-1,13,.,CASSFNREGAAFF,TGCGCCAGCAGCTTTAACAGGGAAGGCGCAGCTTTCTTT
.,TRBJ2-7,TRBV12-3/TRBV12-4,15,.,CASSLMGGSSYEQYF,TGTGCCAGCAGTTTAATGGGGGGAAGCTCCTACGAGCAGTACTTC
.,TRBJ1-1,TRBV27,14,once,CASSLSRGGLKAFF,TGTGCCAGCAGTTTATCACGCGGGGGGCTAAAAGCTTTCTTT
.,TRBJ2-4,TRBV6-5,15,.,CASRPQGGQVGIQYF,TGTGCCAGCCGCCCACAGGGAGGGCAGGTTGGCATTCAGTACTTC
TRBD2,TRBJ2-5,TRBV12-3/TRBV12-4,17,.,CASSIQGLAGGPETQYF,TGTGCCAGCAGTATCCAAGGACTAGCGGGGGGGCCAGAGACCCAGTACTTC
.,TRBJ1-1,TRBV6-5,15,.,CASTDSDRGHTEAFF,TGTGCCAGCACCGATTCGGACCGAGGGCACACTGAAGCTTTCTTT
.,TRBJ2-1,TRBV9,17,.,CASSAGETGRIYNEQFF,TGTGCCAGCAGCGCCGGGGAGACAGGGAGGATCTACAATGAGCAGTTCTTC
TRBD1,TRBJ1-2,TRBV7-9,15,.,CASSSNRDRDYGYTF,TGTGCCAGCAGCTCAAACCGGGACAGAGACTATGGCTACACCTTC
TRBD2,TRBJ2-1,TRBV16,15,.,CASSQFLAGGNEQFF,TGTGCCAGCAGCCAATTTCTAGCGGGAGGGAATGAGCAGTTCTTC
.,TRBJ2-7,TRBV6-5,15,.,CASRTRGAISYEQYF,TGTGCCAGCAGGACCCGTGGAGCGATCTCCTACGAGCAGTACTTC
.,TRBJ1-4,TRBV9,16,once,CASSRHTGQANEKLFF,TGTGCCAGCAGCCGTCATACGGGGCAGGCTAATGAAAAACTGTTTTTT
.,TRBJ1-1,TRBV3-1,13,.,CASSQGRALEAFF,TGTGCCAGCAGCCAAGGAAGGGCCCTTGAAGCTTTCTTT
.,TRBJ2-1,TRBV4-1,14,.,CASSQGRPSDEQFF,TGCGCCAGCAGCCAAGGAAGGCCCTCGGATGAGCAGTTCTTC
.,TRBJ1-6,TRBV27,16,.,CASRRQVPELNSPLHF,TGTGCCAGCCGGAGACAGGTCCCCGAACTTAATTCACCCCTCCACTTT
TRBD1,TRBJ2-1,TRBV30,13,.,CAWRTGAYNEQFF,TGTGCCTGGCGGACAGGGGCCTACAATGAGCAGTTCTTC
.,TRBJ2-7,TRBV20-1,12,.,CSAGYTGNEQYF,TGCAGTGCTGGATATACAGGGAACGAGCAGTACTTC
.,TRBJ1-3,TRBV12-3/TRBV12-4,14,.,CASSIYRAGNTIYF,TGTGCCAGCAGCATATACAGGGCTGGAAACACCATATATTTT
.,TRBJ2-3,TRBV5-6,15,.,CASSFWGDRTDTQYF,TGTGCCAGCAGCTTTTGGGGGGATCGCACAGATACGCAGTATTTT
.,TRBJ1-5,TRBV5-1,16,.,CASSLAAVQQGQPQHF,TGCGCCAGCAGCTTGGCCGCGGTGCAGCAGGGTCAGCCCCAGCATTTT
.,TRBJ2-3,TRBV29-1,13,.,CSVVEGWPDTQYF,TGCAGCGTTGTTGAAGGGTGGCCAGATACGCAGTATTTT
.,TRBJ1-2,TRBV23-1,13,few,CASSQSGGYGYTF,TGCGCCAGCAGTCAATCAGGGGGCTATGGCTACACCTTC
.,TRBJ2-2,TRBV9,12,.,CASSLFGGELFF,TGTGCCAGCAGCCTATTTGGCGGGGAGCTGTTTTTT
TRBD1,TRBJ2-3,TRBV30,17,.,CAWSVHVGQGVADTQYF,TGTGCCTGGAGTGTACATGTGGGACAGGGGGTTGCAGATACGCAGTATTTT
.,TRBJ1-2,TRBV7-9,14,.,CASSPAGPSSGYTF,TGTGCCAGCAGCCCCGCTGGACCGAGCTCTGGCTACACCTTC
.,TRBJ1-4,TRBV4-2,16,.,CASSQDPAGANEKLFF,TGTGCCAGCAGCCAAGATCCGGCAGGGGCTAATGAAAAACTGTTTTTT
.,TRBJ2-2,TRBV7-3,16,.,CASSIGGGTNTGELFF,TGTGCCAGCTCGATTGGGGGCGGGACGAACACCGGGGAGCTGTTTTTT
.,TRBJ1-1,TRBV9,13,.,CASSGNMNTEAFF,TGTGCCAGCAGCGGAAACATGAACACTGAAGCTTTCTTT
TRBD1,TRBJ2-6,TRBV14,18,.,CASSKNRGSITGANVLTF,TGTGCCAGCAGCAAAAACAGGGGGTCAATCACTGGGGCCAACGTCCTGACTTTC
.,TRBJ2-1,TRBV6-1,13,.,CASSRKTGNEQFF,TGTGCCAGCAGCCGAAAGACCGGGAATGAGCAGTTCTTC
.,TRBJ1-1,TRBV20-1,16,.,CSARPSGGVANTEAFF,TGCAGTGCTAGACCCTCAGGAGGGGTAGCGAACACTGAAGCTTTCTTT